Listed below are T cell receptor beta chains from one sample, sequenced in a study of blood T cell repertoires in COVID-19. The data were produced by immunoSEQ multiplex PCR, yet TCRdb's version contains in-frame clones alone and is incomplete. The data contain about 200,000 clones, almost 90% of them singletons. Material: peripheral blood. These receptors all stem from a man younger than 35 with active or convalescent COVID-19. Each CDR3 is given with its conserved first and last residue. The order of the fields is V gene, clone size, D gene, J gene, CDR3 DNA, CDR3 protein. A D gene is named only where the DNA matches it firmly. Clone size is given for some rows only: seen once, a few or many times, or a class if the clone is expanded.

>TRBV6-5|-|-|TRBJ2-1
TGTGCCAGCAGCCCCAGACTGGATTCCTACAATGAGCAGTTCTTC
CASSPRLDSYNEQFF
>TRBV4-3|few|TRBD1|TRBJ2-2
TGCGCCAGCAGCCTCGGGACAGGAGGCACCGGGGAGCTGTTTTTT
CASSLGTGGTGELFF
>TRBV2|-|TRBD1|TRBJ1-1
TGTGCCAGCAGTAGGGACAGTAGCACTGAAGCTTTCTTT
CASSRDSSTEAFF
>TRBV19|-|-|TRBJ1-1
TGTGCCAGTAGCCTCAGGGCCTACACTGAAGCTTTCTTT
CASSLRAYTEAFF
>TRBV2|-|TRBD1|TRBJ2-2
TGTGCCAGCATCCACGGACAGGGGGCTGCCGGGGAGCTGTTTTTT
CASIHGQGAAGELFF
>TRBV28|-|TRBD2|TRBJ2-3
TGTGCCAGCAGTCTAAACCTAGCGGGGCCAGGGGATACGCAGTATTTT
CASSLNLAGPGDTQYF
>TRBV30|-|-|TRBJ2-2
TGTGCCTGGGACCAAAATCTAGGGACTGTCGCTTCGGGGGAGCTGTTTTTT
CAWDQNLGTVASGELFF
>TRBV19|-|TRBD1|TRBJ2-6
TGTGCCAGTAGTCCCCGGGCGGACAGGGCTTCTGGGGCCAACGTCCTGACTTTC
CASSPRADRASGANVLTF
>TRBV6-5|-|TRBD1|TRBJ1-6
TGTGCCAGCCCTGGGGACAGTAATTCACCCCTCCACTTT
CASPGDSNSPLHF
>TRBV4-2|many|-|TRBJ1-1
TGTGCCAGCAGCCAAGGAGCGACAGACTACACTGAAGCTTTCTTT
CASSQGATDYTEAFF
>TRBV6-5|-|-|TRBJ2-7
TGTGCCAGCAGTAAAATCCGGGGACACGGCTACGAGCAGTACTTC
CASSKIRGHGYEQYF
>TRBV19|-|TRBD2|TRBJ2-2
TGTGCCAGTAGTGGCTCCCGGACTAGATCGAACACCGGGGAGCTGTTTTTT
CASSGSRTRSNTGELFF
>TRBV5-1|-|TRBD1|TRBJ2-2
TGCGCCAGCAGCAGGGACAGGGGAAGGACCGGGGAGCTGTTTTTT
CASSRDRGRTGELFF
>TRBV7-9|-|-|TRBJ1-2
TGTGCCAGCAGCTTCCCCAACAGGGATGGCTACACCTTC
CASSFPNRDGYTF